Following are 18 T cell receptor beta chains from one sample sequenced in a study of human CD4 T cells and Enterobacteriaceae. Measured with immunoSEQ multiplex PCR; TCRdb has only the in-frame clones, and not every one. The sample contains under 35,000 clones, approximately 80% of which appear only once. The memory gate held CD4+ cells that were not CD45RA+CCR7+CD95- naive cells, over 98% pure. The sequenced sample consisted of memory CD4+ T cells from blood. The receptor set was obtained from a human donor in good health.

The chain employs TRBV5-1 and TRBJ2-3; D might be TRBD1 (6 bases). The CDR3 is 17 amino acids. CDR1 and CDR2 (germline): SGHRS, YFSETQ. The V end lost 4 bases, the J end lost 1 base, and 19 bases lay between the germline ends. The CDR3, as DNA: TGCGCCAGCAGCCGGGACGGGCAGGGGTTGGGCACAGATACGCAGTATTTT. Translated: CASSRDGQGLGTDTQYF.

This sequence joins TRBV2 and TRBJ2-3, with TRBD2 matching over 7 bases. This CDR3 contains 15 residues. CDR1 SNHLY and CDR2 FYNNEI come from the germline V gene. V lost 10 bases to trimming and J lost 2 bases; unmatched junction nucleotides: 12. The CDR3 sequence: CATWGRGTTTDTQYF. As DNA, the CDR3 is TGTGCCACCTGGGGGAGGGGAACTACCACAGATACGCAGTATTTT.

This clone appeared a few times. The CDR3 nucleotides are TGTGCCTGGAGTATCAGGGAAAAACTGTTTTTT. Translating gives CAWSIREKLFF. The chain uses TRBV30 and TRBJ1-4; D is unresolved. The V and J ends lost 2 bases and 8 bases respectively, with 6 bases between them. Germline lookup yields CDR1 GTSNPN and CDR2 SVGIG (reference sequence). CDR3 length equals 11 residues.

The J gene is TRBJ2-7, the V gene TRBV10-1; D gene ambiguous. Per germline, CDR1 WNHNN and CDR2 SYGVQD (reference sequence). The CDR3 has 15 residues. V was shortened by 0 bases and J by 2 bases, with 11 bases between the two germline ends. The CDR3 protein is CASSESPDSTYEQYF. In nucleotides, the CDR3 is TGCGCCAGCAGTGAGTCGCCAGACTCAACCTACGAGCAGTACTTC.

This clone was picked up a small number of times. The CDR3 DNA reads as TGTGCCAGCAGCTTAGCGGGACAGAGGCCCTCTGGGGCCAACGTCCTGACTTTC. It specifies CASSLAGQRPSGANVLTF. The chain joins TRBV7-9 to TRBJ2-6; TRBD1 agrees at 7 bases. The CDR3 has 18 amino acids. V gave up 0 bases and J gave up 0 bases; unmatched junction bases: 5. Per germline, CDR1 SEHNR and CDR2 FQNEAQ (reference sequence).

The chain couples TRBV29-1 to TRBJ1-1; maybe TRBD1 (5 bases). Germline V gives CDR1 SQVTM, CDR2 ANQGSEA. V lost 3 bases to trimming and J lost 1 base, with 12 bases between them. This CDR3 region has 14 residues. The CDR3 DNA reads TGCAGCGTTGACGCAGGACATCCGAACACTGAAGCTTTCTTT. Residues: CSVDAGHPNTEAFF.

V is TRBV30 and J is TRBJ1-4; D remains ambiguous. V was cut by 1 base and J by 4 bases, with 7 bases left in between. Looked up from germline, CDR1 is GTSNPN and CDR2 is SVGIG (reference sequence). This CDR3 has 13 residues. The CDR3, as DNA: TGTGCCTGGAGTGCCAACAGTAATGAAAAACTGTTTTTT. Residues: CAWSANSNEKLFF.

This chain uses TRBV11-2 with TRBJ1-5, with TRBD1 as a possible D gene (5 bases). The length of the CDR3 is 15 residues. CDR1 is SGHAT, CDR2 FQNNGV, per germline. With 3 bases removed from V and 7 bases from J, the gap between germline ends came to 16 bases. CDR3 residues: CASSFSDGAGQPQHF. The CDR3 DNA is TGTGCCAGCAGCTTTTCCGATGGGGCCGGGCAGCCCCAGCATTTT. The variable domain in full, completed from reference TRBV11-2 and TRBJ1-5, reads EAGVAQSPRYKIIEKRQSVAFWCNPISGHATLYWYQQILGQGPKLLIQFQNNGVVDDSQLPKDRFSAERLKGVDSTLKIQPAKLEDSAVYLCASSFSDGAGQPQHFGDGTRLSIL.

This CDR3 is CASSLAGLAGDEQFF. CDR3 DNA sequence: TGCGCCAGCAGCTTGGCAGGACTAGCGGGAGACGAGCAGTTCTTC. The rearrangement links TRBV5-1 to TRBJ2-1, with 13 bases aligning to TRBD2. The CDR3 runs to 15 residues. CDR1 and CDR2 from the germline V gene are SGHRS and YFSETQ. The trim removed 0 bases at V and 10 bases at J, leaving 4 bases unmatched.

This chain links TRBV7-3 with TRBJ2-3, with 8 bases lining up with TRBD2. Germline loops: CDR1 SGHTA, CDR2 FQGTGA. The junction had 11 bases not matched to a gene; V was cut back by 5 bases and J by 1 base. The CDR3 has 17 amino acids. The CDR3 bases are TGTGCCAGCAGCCTCCCCCTAAGCGGGAGTGGCACAGATACGCAGTATTTT. This translates into CASSLPLSGSGTDTQYF.

About this clone: Sequence at one end of the junction differs from germline and may be a read error. This chain connects TRBV7-2 to TRBJ2-7; D might be TRBD1 or TRBD2, each matching 5 bases. The CDR3 is 13 residues long. Germline loops: CDR1 SGHTA, CDR2 FQGNSA. In nucleotides, the CDR3 is TGTGCCAGCAGCTTTGGGGGAGTGTACGAGCAGTGCTTC. It specifies CASSFGGVYEQCF.

This chain connects TRBV27 to TRBJ2-1; D perhaps matches TRBD1 (6 bases). Germline V gene sequence: CDR1 MNHEY, CDR2 SMNVEV (reference sequence). V was shortened by 6 bases and J by 13 bases, with 22 bases between the two germline ends. The CDR3 covers 14 residues. CDR3 sequence (DNA): TGTGCCAGCAGCCCACCCCTCGGACAGTCTCACCAGTTCTTC. It yields the protein CASSPPLGQSHQFF.

A single count supports this clone. V and J are TRBV19 and TRBJ2-7; TRBD2 aligns across 12 bases. The CDR3 runs to 14 residues. From germline, CDR1 is LNHDA and CDR2 SQIVND (reference sequence). V was pared by 10 bases and J by 4 bases, with 8 bases of the junction left unmatched. CDR3 sequence reads: CATQLAGGQYEQYF. Here the CDR3 DNA reads TGTGCCACCCAACTAGCGGGAGGTCAATACGAGCAGTACTTC. The whole variable domain, filled in from reference TRBV19 and TRBJ2-7, reads DGGITQSPKYLFRKEGQNVTLSCEQNLNHDAMYWYRQDPGQGLRLIYYSQIVNDFQKGDIAEGYSVSREKKESFPLTVTSAQKNPTAFYLCATQLAGGQYEQYFGPGTRLTVT.

V and J are TRBV6-1 and TRBJ2-3, with D hard to call. Germline CDR1 reads MNHNS; CDR2 reads SASEGT. V was shortened by 0 bases and J by 0 bases, with 7 bases between the two germline ends. There are 15 residues in the CDR3. CDR3 residues: CASSEAHGSTDTQYF. CDR3 sequence (DNA): TGTGCCAGCAGTGAAGCGCACGGGAGCACAGATACGCAGTATTTT.

The chain couples TRBV6-1 to TRBJ1-5; D is undetermined. Germline V gene data show CDR1 as MNHNS and CDR2 as SASEGT. With 2 bases removed from V and 4 bases from J, the gap between germline ends came to 12 bases. The CDR3 totals 15 residues. CDR3 sequence reads: CASSERAGGNQPQHF. CDR3 coding DNA: TGTGCCAGCAGTGAACGGGCCGGTGGGAATCAGCCCCAGCATTTT.

The chain carries TRBV19 and TRBJ1-2; TRBD1 aligns across 8 bases. After removal of 5 bases from V and 4 bases from J, the junction contained 6 bases not matched to a gene. The CDR3 consists of 14 residues. Germline CDR1 LNHDA, CDR2 SQIVND (reference sequence). The CDR3 DNA follows: TGTGCCAGTAGTTCGTATGGGACAGGCTATGGCTACACCTTC. Its protein is CASSSYGTGYGYTF.

In DNA form, the CDR3 reads TGTGCCAGCAGGTCGACTAGCGGGAGTCGCAATGAGCAGTTCTTC. This encodes CASRSTSGSRNEQFF. V usage is TRBV28 and J usage is TRBJ2-1, with 12 bases that match TRBD2. V was pared by 6 bases and J by 6 bases, with 6 bases of the junction left unmatched. The CDR3 length is 15 residues. Germline CDR1 reads MDHEN; CDR2 reads SYDVKM.

The V and J genes are TRBV2 and TRBJ2-1; weak D call: TRBD2 (5 bases). The CDR3 runs to 13 residues. Deletions cut 8 bases from V and 0 bases from J, with 8 bases between. Germline values: CDR1 SNHLY, CDR2 FYNNEI. The CDR3 loop is CASVTSSYNEQFF. Here the CDR3 DNA reads TGTGCCAGCGTCACTAGCTCCTACAATGAGCAGTTCTTC.